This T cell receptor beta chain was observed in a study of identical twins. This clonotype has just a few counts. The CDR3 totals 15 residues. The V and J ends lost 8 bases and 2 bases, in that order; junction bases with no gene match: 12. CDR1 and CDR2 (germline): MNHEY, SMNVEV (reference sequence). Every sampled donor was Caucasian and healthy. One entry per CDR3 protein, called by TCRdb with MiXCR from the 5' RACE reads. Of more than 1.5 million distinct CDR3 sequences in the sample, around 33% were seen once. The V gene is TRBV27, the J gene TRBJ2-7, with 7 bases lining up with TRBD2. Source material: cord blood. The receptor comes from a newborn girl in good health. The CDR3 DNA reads TGTGCCAGCGGGGTAAGACTAGCAACCCCCTACGAGCAGTACTTC. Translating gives CASGVRLATPYEQYF.